Below, 25 T cell receptor beta chains from the same sample are listed, as sequenced in a study of blood T cell repertoires in COVID-19. Sequencing used immunoSEQ multiplex PCR; TCRdb keeps in-frame clones, though not all of them. The sample contains around 300,000 clones, around 87% of which appear only once. Sequencing used peripheral blood. Receptors were obtained from a man between 45 and 60 years old with active or convalescent COVID-19.

This chain connects TRBV15 to TRBJ1-6; D uncertain. In germline, CDR1 is LNHNV, CDR2 YYDKDF (reference sequence). The CDR3 is 15 residues long. V shed 0 bases and J shed 9 bases, with 12 bases lying between them. This CDR3 is CATSRDRGSSSPLHF. The CDR3 nucleotides read TGTGCCACCAGCAGAGATCGCGGCAGCAGTTCACCCCTCCACTTT.

The chain couples TRBV7-2 to TRBJ2-5; D is perhaps TRBD2 (5 bases). This CDR3 has 14 residues. The V end lost 1 base, the J end lost 4 bases, and 10 bases lay between the germline ends. Germline lookup yields CDR1 SGHTA and CDR2 FQGNSA. The CDR3 spells CASSLGVGRETQYF. Here the CDR3 DNA reads TGTGCCAGCAGCTTAGGGGTGGGGAGAGAGACCCAGTACTTC.

The rearrangement links TRBV7-9 to TRBJ1-1; no firm D call. The V gene lost 4 bases and the J gene lost 4 bases, with 13 bases spanning the gap. The CDR3 spans 14 residues. Germline values: CDR1 SEHNR, CDR2 FQNEAQ (reference sequence). CDR3 loop: CASSSGEWGTEAFF. CDR3 DNA sequence: TGTGCCAGCAGCTCCGGGGAATGGGGCACTGAAGCTTTCTTT.

The chain is built from TRBV19 and TRBJ1-5; no definite D call. Trimming cost V 8 bases and J 0 bases, with 11 bases left between them. This CDR3 spans 14 amino acids. Germline CDR1 LNHDA, CDR2 SQIVND (reference sequence). CDR3 amino acids: CASSPSLSNQPQHF. DNA of the CDR3: TGTGCCAGTTCTCCCTCTCTTAGCAATCAGCCCCAGCATTTT.

This clone has a single count. The V gene is TRBV9, the J gene TRBJ1-1; TRBD1 aligns across 10 bases. This CDR3 has 15 residues. CDR1 and CDR2 from the germline V gene are SGDLS and YYNGEE. V lost 4 bases to trimming and J lost 3 bases; unmatched junction nucleotides: 6. The CDR3 protein is CASSPRTGGDTEAFF. The CDR3 DNA sequence: TGTGCCAGCAGCCCCAGGACAGGGGGAGACACTGAAGCTTTCTTT.

Only one count was recorded for this clone. V gene TRBV29-1 combines with J gene TRBJ1-2, with TRBD1 matching over 7 bases. This CDR3 contains 14 residues. With 4 bases clipped from V and 4 bases from J, the junction kept 9 bases outside the gene matches. Germline loops: CDR1 SQVTM, CDR2 ANQGSEA. The CDR3 protein is CSVGEGDSLYGYTF. The CDR3 DNA sequence: TGCAGCGTTGGGGAAGGGGACAGCCTCTATGGCTACACCTTC.

To note about this clone: The sample carries other DNA sequences with the same CDR3. The gene calls are TRBV28 and TRBJ1-2; maybe TRBD1 (6 bases). Trimming left V 3 bases short and J 5 bases short, with 7 bases between. Germline V CDR1 and CDR2: MDHEN, SYDVKM. The length of the CDR3 is 12 residues. The CDR3: CASSFRGYGYTF. CDR3 bases: TGTGCCAGCAGTTTTAGGGGGTATGGCTACACCTTC.

The V gene is TRBV11-2, the J gene TRBJ1-2; D might be TRBD1 (5 bases). The length of the CDR3 is 15 residues. CDR1 and CDR2 from the germline V gene are SGHAT and FQNNGV. Trimming took off 0 bases at V and 8 bases at J, with 16 bases between the two ends. CDR3 sequence reads: CASSLDQGRVDGYTF. The CDR3 DNA sequence: TGTGCCAGCAGCTTAGATCAGGGCAGGGTTGACGGCTACACCTTC. The full variable domain, its missing parts supplied by reference TRBV11-2 and TRBJ1-2, is EAGVAQSPRYKIIEKRQSVAFWCNPISGHATLYWYQQILGQGPKLLIQFQNNGVVDDSQLPKDRFSAERLKGVDSTLKIQPAKLEDSAVYLCASSLDQGRVDGYTFGSGTRLTVV.

This chain links TRBV10-1 with TRBJ2-1; 8 nucleotides match TRBD1. V dropped 2 bases and J dropped 6; count of bases not matched to a gene: 9. The germline V gene encodes CDR1 WNHNN and CDR2 SYGVQD (reference sequence). The CDR3 loop spans 16 amino acids. The CDR3 DNA reads TGCGCCAGCAGTGAGCTTGGACAGGGTCCGTCCAATGAGCAGTTCTTC. Protein: CASSELGQGPSNEQFF.

The genes are TRBV5-8 and TRBJ1-4; TRBD1 aligns across 8 bases. V dropped 4 bases and J dropped 5; count of bases not matched to a gene: 7. Germline CDR1 reads SGHTS; CDR2 reads YDEGEE. The CDR3 runs 15 residues. Here the CDR3 reads CASSPGTGANEKLFF. The CDR3 coding sequence is TGTGCCAGCAGCCCCGGGACAGGTGCGAATGAAAAACTGTTTTTT.

The J gene is TRBJ2-2, the V gene TRBV6-2 or TRBV6-3, with D possibly matching TRBD1 (5 bases). Germline V CDR1 and CDR2: MNHEY, SVGEGT. The CDR3 length is 14 residues. V was shortened by 4 bases and J by 5 bases, with 11 bases between the two germline ends. CDR3 bases: TGTGCCAGCAGTTCCAGGGTAATTACCGGGGAGCTGTTTTTT. Translating it yields CASSSRVITGELFF.

CDR3 protein: CASSEGSYEQYF. The DNA of the CDR3 is TGTGCCAGCAGCGAGGGCTCCTACGAGCAGTACTTC. The V gene is TRBV28, the J gene TRBJ2-7; D possibly corresponds to TRBD2 (5 bases). Trimming removed 6 bases from V and 0 bases from J, with 6 bases in between. There are 12 residues in the CDR3. The germline V gene encodes CDR1 MDHEN and CDR2 SYDVKM.

The J gene is TRBJ2-2, the V gene TRBV7-2; the match to TRBD2 covers 11 bases. This CDR3 has 16 residues. Germline loops: CDR1 SGHTA, CDR2 FQGNSA. V shed 5 bases and J 2 bases; nucleotides not matched to a gene: 4. The CDR3 nucleotides read TGTGCCAGCAGCCGGGGGACTAGCGGTAACACCGGGGAGCTGTTTTTT. This gives the protein CASSRGTSGNTGELFF. Complete variable domain (other parts from reference TRBV7-2 and TRBJ2-2): GAGVSQSPSNKVTEKGKDVELRCDPISGHTALYWYRQSLGQGLEFLIYFQGNSAPDKSGLPSDRFSAERTGGSVSTLTIQRTQQEDSAVYLCASSRGTSGNTGELFFGEGSRLTVL.

J is TRBJ2-7 and V is TRBV2; 7 bases fit TRBD1. CDR1 is SNHLY, CDR2 FYNNEI, per germline. The CDR3 has 15 residues. The trim removed 2 bases at V and 1 base at J, leaving 5 bases unmatched. For the CDR3, the DNA is TGTGCCAGCAGTGAACGCCCGGGACAGTCCTACGAGCAGTACTTC. Residues: CASSERPGQSYEQYF.

DNA for the CDR3: TGTGCCAGCAGGATCCATAGAGACTATGGCTACACCTTC. Its translation: CASRIHRDYGYTF. This rearrangement joins TRBV28 to TRBJ1-2, with D unclear. V was cut by 6 bases and J by 3 bases, with 11 bases left in between. Germline values: CDR1 MDHEN, CDR2 SYDVKM. This CDR3 comprises 13 residues.

The chain employs TRBV2 and TRBJ2-1, with D tentatively TRBD1 (5 bases). This CDR3 has 14 residues. Trimming took off 4 bases at V and 3 bases at J, with 10 bases between the two ends. CDR1 is SNHLY and CDR2 is FYNNEI in the germline V gene. The CDR3 bases are TGTGCCAGCAGTGCAGGGTGGAACTACAATGAGCAGTTCTTC. This gives the protein CASSAGWNYNEQFF.

The chain couples TRBV20-1 to TRBJ2-3; 8 bases map to TRBD2. The CDR3 extends over 16 amino acids. Unmatched junction bases numbered 10, after V lost 3 bases and J lost 2 bases. The germline V gene has CDR1 DFQATT and CDR2 SNEGSKA (reference sequence). For the CDR3, the DNA is TGCAGTGCTAGTACCCCGGGGGGGGCTGCCACAGATACGCAGTATTTT. This gives the protein CSASTPGGAATDTQYF.

This clone showed up just a few times. This chain connects TRBV19 to TRBJ1-2, with 7 bases identical to TRBD1. The CDR3 is 14 residues long. CDR1 and CDR2 from the germline V gene are LNHDA and SQIVND (reference sequence). V shed 2 bases, J shed 7 bases, and the junction held 7 bases outside the gene matches. In DNA form, the CDR3 reads TGTGCCAGTAGTATACCTGACAGGGTCGGTGGCTACACCTTC. It codes for CASSIPDRVGGYTF.

The genes are TRBV6-1 and TRBJ1-1; 11 bases fit TRBD1. Trimming at V came to 3 bases and at J to 3 bases, leaving 6 bases not matched to a gene. From germline, CDR1 is MNHNS and CDR2 SASEGT. This CDR3 has 16 residues. CDR3 region: CASSDRTGGADTEAFF. The CDR3, as DNA: TGTGCCAGCAGTGATCGGACAGGGGGCGCAGACACTGAAGCTTTCTTT.

The V call is TRBV19, the J call TRBJ1-2; D is undetermined. Trimming stripped 6 bases from V and 6 bases from J, with 14 bases between. CDR1 is LNHDA, CDR2 SQIVND, per germline (reference sequence). The CDR3 totals 13 residues. The CDR3 nucleotides are TGTGCCAGTAGGCTTAAGGAGACTGATGGCTACACCTTC. This encodes CASRLKETDGYTF.

The sample holds one count of this clone. Written as DNA, the CDR3 is TGCGCCAGCAGCTTGGTACTAGAGAATGAGCAGTTCTTC. Amino acid sequence: CASSLVLENEQFF. V is TRBV5-1 and J is TRBJ2-1; TRBD2 is a possible D gene (5 bases). This CDR3 is built from 13 residues. Germline-derived CDR1 and CDR2 are SGHRS and YFSETQ. V shed 0 bases and J shed 7 bases, with 8 bases lying between them.

This chain uses TRBV6-5 with TRBJ2-1; the D gene is possibly TRBD2 (6 bases). The CDR3 contains 13 residues. CDR1 is MNHEY, CDR2 SVGAGI, per germline. The V end lost 10 bases, the J end lost 4 bases, and 14 bases lay between the germline ends. The CDR3 sequence: CAIPGRQYNEQFF. In nucleotides, the CDR3 is TGTGCCATCCCCGGGAGACAGTACAATGAGCAGTTCTTC.

The chain uses TRBV6-5 and TRBJ2-7, with a weak D call TRBD1 (5 bases). The V and J ends lost 2 bases and 6 bases respectively, with 14 bases between them. The germline gives CDR1 MNHEY, CDR2 SVGAGI. The CDR3 has 14 residues. CDR3 protein: CASSYGRVPGEQYF. The CDR3 nucleotides are TGTGCCAGCAGTTACGGCAGGGTTCCAGGCGAGCAGTACTTC.

The chain combines TRBV27 with TRBJ1-2; 8 bases are shared with TRBD1. The V gene end was trimmed by 6 bases and the J gene end by 7 bases; junction bases not matched to a gene: 13. This CDR3 region has 15 residues. The germline CDR1 and CDR2 sequences are MNHEY and SMNVEV (reference sequence). The CDR3 region has the DNA TGTGCCAGCAGAGACAGGGGTTGGTCGCTCCTTGGCTACACCTTC. Translation: CASRDRGWSLLGYTF.

The V call is TRBV11-1, the J call TRBJ1-1; weak D call: TRBD1 (5 bases). The V end was cut by 4 bases, the J end by 3 bases, with 12 bases between. Germline lookup yields CDR1 SGHAT and CDR2 FQDESV (reference sequence). This CDR3 is built from 14 residues. The CDR3 spells CASSSSPGDTEAFF. In DNA form, the CDR3 reads TGTGCCAGCAGCTCCTCCCCGGGGGACACTGAAGCTTTCTTT.